This TCR beta chain was identified in a study of blood T cell repertoires in COVID-19. Study as a whole: COVID-19 samples collected from the United States, Italy and Spain covered acute and convalescent phases.

CDR3 size: 13 residues. In germline, CDR1 is MNHEY, CDR2 SMNVEV (reference sequence). Trimming shortened V by 3 bases and J by 5 bases, and 10 bases separated the two germline ends. The assay was immunoSEQ multiplex PCR, and TCRdb's table has in-frame clones only and misses some. The sample includes 95,000 to 150,000 clones, approximately 70% of them seen just once. The receptor's source is a human donor with acute or convalescent COVID-19. The donor label of this sample is uncertain. This chain connects TRBV27 to TRBJ1-2, with D perhaps TRBD1 (5 bases). Sequenced input: peripheral blood. The CDR3 protein is CASSFQGGYGYTF. Written as DNA, the CDR3 is TGTGCCAGCAGTTTCCAGGGAGGATATGGCTACACCTTC.